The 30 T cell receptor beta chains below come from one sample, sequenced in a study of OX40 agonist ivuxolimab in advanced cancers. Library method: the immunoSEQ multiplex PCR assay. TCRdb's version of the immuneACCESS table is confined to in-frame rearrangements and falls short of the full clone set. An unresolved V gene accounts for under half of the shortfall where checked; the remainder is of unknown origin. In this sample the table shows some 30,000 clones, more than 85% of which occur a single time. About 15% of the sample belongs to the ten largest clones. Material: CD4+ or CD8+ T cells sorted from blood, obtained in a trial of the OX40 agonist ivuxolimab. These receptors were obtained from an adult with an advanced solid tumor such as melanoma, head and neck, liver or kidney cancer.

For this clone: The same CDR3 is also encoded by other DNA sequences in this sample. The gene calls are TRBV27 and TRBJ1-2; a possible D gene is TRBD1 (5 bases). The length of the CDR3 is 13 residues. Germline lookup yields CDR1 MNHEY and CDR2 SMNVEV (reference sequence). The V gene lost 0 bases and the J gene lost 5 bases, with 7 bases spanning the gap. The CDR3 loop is CASSLSGTYGYTF. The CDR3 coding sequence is TGTGCCAGCAGTTTATCCGGGACGTATGGCTACACCTTC.

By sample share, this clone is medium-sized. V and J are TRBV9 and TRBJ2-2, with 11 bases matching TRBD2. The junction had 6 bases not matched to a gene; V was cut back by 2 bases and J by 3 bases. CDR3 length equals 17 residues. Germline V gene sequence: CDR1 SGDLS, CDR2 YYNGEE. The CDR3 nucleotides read TGTGCCAGCAGCGTGCTAGCGGGAGGCGTCGACACCGGGGAGCTGTTTTTT. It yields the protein CASSVLAGGVDTGELFF.

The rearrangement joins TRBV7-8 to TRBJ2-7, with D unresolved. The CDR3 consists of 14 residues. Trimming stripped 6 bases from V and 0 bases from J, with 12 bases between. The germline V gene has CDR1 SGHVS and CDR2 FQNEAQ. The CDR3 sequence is CASSYDRSSYEQYF. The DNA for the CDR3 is TGTGCCAGCAGTTACGACCGGAGCTCCTACGAGCAGTACTTC.

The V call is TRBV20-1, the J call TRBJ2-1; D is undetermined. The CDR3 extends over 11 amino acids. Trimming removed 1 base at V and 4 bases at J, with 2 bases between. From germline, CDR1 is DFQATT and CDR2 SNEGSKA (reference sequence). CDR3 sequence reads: CSARVYNEQFF. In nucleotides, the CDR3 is TGCAGTGCTAGAGTTTACAATGAGCAGTTCTTC.

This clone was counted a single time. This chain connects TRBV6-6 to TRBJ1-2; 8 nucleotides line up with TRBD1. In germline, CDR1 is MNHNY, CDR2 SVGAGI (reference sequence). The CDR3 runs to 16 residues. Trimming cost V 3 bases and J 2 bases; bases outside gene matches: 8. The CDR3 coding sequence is TGTGCCAGCAGTTATACGATGGGACAGGTGAACTATGGCTACACCTTC. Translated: CASSYTMGQVNYGYTF.

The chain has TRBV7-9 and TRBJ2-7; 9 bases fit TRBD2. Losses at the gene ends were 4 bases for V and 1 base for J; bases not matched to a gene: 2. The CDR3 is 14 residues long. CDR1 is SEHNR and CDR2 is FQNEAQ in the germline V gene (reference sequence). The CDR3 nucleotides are TGTGCCAGCAGCTCGACTAGCGGTTCCTACGAGCAGTACTTC. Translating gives CASSSTSGSYEQYF. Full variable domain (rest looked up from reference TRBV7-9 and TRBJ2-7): DTGVSQNPRHKITKRGQNVTFRCDPISEHNRLYWYRQTLGQGPEFLTYFQNEAQLEKSRLLSDRFSAERPKGSFSTLEIQRTEQGDSAMYLCASSSTSGSYEQYFGPGTRLTVT.

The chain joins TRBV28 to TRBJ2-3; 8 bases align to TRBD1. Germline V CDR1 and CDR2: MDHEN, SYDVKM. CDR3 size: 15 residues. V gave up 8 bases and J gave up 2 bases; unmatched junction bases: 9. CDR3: CASEGQELNTDTQYF. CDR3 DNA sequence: TGTGCCAGCGAGGGACAGGAGCTTAACACAGATACGCAGTATTTT.

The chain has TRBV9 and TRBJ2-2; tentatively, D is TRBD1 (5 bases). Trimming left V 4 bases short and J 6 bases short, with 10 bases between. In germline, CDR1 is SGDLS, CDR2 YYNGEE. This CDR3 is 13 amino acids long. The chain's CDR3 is CASSPQGPGELFF. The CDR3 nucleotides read TGTGCCAGCAGCCCGCAGGGCCCCGGGGAGCTGTTTTTT.

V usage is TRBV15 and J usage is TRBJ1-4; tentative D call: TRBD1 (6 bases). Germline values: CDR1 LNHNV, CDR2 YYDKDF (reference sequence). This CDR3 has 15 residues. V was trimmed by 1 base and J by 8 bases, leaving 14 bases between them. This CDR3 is CATSRVYRDDEKLFF. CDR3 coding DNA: TGTGCCACCAGCAGAGTCTACAGGGACGACGAAAAACTGTTTTTT.

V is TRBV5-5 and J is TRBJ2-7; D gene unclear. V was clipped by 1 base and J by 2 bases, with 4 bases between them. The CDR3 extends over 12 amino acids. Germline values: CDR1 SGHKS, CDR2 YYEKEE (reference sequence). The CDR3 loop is CASSLLPYEQYF. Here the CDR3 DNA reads TGTGCCAGCAGCTTGTTGCCCTACGAGCAGTACTTC.

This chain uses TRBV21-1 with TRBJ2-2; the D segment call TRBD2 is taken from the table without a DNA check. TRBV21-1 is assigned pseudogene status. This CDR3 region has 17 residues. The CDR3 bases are TGTGCCAGCAGCATGAGGACTAGCGGGAGGAACACCGGGGAGCTGTTTTTT. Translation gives CASSMRTSGRNTGELFF.

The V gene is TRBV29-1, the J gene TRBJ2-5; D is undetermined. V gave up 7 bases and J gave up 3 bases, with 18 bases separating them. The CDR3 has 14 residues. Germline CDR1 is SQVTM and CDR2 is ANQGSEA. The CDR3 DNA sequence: TGCAGCGCTGTTAGGGCAGGTGAGGAAGAGACCCAGTACTTC. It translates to CSAVRAGEEETQYF.

CDR3 sequence reads: CASSHFGTSGSSNTGELFF. In DNA form, the CDR3 reads TGTGCCAGCAGCCATTTCGGGACTAGCGGGAGTTCGAACACCGGGGAGCTGTTTTTT. The rearrangement uses TRBV14 and TRBJ2-2, with 14 positions matching TRBD2. The CDR3 runs to 19 residues. Germline-derived CDR1 and CDR2 are SGHDN and FVKESK. V was clipped by 3 bases and J by 0 bases; unmatched bases: 6. The entire variable domain, with the rest obtained from reference TRBV14 and TRBJ2-2, is as follows: EAGVTQFPSHSVIEKGQTVTLRCDPISGHDNLYWYRRVMGKEIKFLLHFVKESKQDESGMPNNRFLAERTGGTYSTLKVQPAELEDSGVYFCASSHFGTSGSSNTGELFFGEGSRLTVL.

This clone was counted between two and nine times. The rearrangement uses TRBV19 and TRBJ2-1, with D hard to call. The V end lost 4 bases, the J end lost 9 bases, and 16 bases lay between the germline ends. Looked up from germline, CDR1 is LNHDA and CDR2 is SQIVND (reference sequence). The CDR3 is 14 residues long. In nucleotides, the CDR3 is TGTGCCAGTAGTAAGTTCGCTGGAATGGCTGAGCAGTTCTTC. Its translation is CASSKFAGMAEQFF. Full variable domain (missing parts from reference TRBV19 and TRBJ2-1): DGGITQSPKYLFRKEGQNVTLSCEQNLNHDAMYWYRQDPGQGLRLIYYSQIVNDFQKGDIAEGYSVSREKKESFPLTVTSAQKNPTAFYLCASSKFAGMAEQFFGPGTRLTVL.

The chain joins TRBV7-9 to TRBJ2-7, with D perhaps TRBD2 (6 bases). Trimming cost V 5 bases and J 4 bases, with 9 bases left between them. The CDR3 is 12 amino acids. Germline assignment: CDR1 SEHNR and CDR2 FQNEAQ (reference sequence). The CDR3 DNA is TGTGCCAGCAGCGTGGAGGGGTACGAGCAGTACTTC. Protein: CASSVEGYEQYF. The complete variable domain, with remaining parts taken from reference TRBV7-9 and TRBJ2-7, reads DTGVSQNPRHKITKRGQNVTFRCDPISEHNRLYWYRQTLGQGPEFLTYFQNEAQLEKSRLLSDRFSAERPKGSFSTLEIQRTEQGDSAMYLCASSVEGYEQYFGPGTRLTVT.

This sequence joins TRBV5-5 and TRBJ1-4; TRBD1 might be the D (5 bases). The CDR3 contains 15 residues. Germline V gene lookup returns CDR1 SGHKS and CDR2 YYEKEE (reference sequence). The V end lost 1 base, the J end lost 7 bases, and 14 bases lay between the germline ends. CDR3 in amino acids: CASSLFQGVGEKLFF. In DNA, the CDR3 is TGTGCCAGCAGCTTGTTCCAGGGTGTAGGTGAAAAACTGTTTTTT.

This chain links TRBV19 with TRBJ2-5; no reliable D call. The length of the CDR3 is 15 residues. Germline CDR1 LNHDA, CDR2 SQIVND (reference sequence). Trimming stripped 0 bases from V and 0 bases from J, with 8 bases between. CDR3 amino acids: CASSIEIRYQETQYF. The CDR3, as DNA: TGTGCCAGTAGTATAGAGATAAGGTACCAAGAGACCCAGTACTTC.

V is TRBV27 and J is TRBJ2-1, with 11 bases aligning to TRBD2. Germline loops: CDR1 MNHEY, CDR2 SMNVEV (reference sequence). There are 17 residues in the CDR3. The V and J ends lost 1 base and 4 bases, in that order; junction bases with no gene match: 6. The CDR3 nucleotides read TGTGCCAGCAGTTTATTGCTAGCGGGAGGCCCATACAATGAGCAGTTCTTC. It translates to CASSLLLAGGPYNEQFF.

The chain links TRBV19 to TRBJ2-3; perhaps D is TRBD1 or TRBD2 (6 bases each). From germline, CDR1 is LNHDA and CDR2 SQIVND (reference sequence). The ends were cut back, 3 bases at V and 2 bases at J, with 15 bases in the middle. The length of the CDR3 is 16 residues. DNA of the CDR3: TGTGCCAGTAGTATTCCGGGGGCACGTATCACAGATACGCAGTATTTT. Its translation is CASSIPGARITDTQYF. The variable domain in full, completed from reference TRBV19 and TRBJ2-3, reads DGGITQSPKYLFRKEGQNVTLSCEQNLNHDAMYWYRQDPGQGLRLIYYSQIVNDFQKGDIAEGYSVSREKKESFPLTVTSAQKNPTAFYLCASSIPGARITDTQYFGPGTRLTVL.

The CDR3 DNA sequence: TGTGCCAGCAGCATAAGGACAGGGGGGACCTACGAGCAGTACTTC. Amino acid sequence: CASSIRTGGTYEQYF. The chain employs TRBV6-5 and TRBJ2-7; 10 bases fit TRBD1. Losses at the gene ends were 6 bases for V and 2 bases for J; bases not matched to a gene: 7. The germline V gene has CDR1 MNHEY and CDR2 SVGAGI. CDR3 length: 15 amino acids.

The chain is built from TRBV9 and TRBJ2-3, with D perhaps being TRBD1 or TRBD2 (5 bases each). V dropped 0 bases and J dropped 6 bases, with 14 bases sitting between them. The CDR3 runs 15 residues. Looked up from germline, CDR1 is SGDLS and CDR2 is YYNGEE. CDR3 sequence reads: CASSVVPGWGDTQYF. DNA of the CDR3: TGTGCCAGCAGCGTAGTCCCAGGCTGGGGGGATACGCAGTATTTT.

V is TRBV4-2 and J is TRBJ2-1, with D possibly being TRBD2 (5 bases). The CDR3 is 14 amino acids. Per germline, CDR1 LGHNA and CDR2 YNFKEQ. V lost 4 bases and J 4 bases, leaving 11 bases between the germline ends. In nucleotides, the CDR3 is TGTGCCAGCAGCCCCTACCCGGGGTACAATGAGCAGTTCTTC. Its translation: CASSPYPGYNEQFF.

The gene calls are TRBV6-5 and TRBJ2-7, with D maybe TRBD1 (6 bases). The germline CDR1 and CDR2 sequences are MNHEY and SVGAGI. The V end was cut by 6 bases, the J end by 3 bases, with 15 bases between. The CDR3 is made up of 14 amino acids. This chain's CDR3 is CASSHRDTVYEQYF. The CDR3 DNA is TGTGCCAGCAGCCACCGGGACACAGTCTACGAGCAGTACTTC.

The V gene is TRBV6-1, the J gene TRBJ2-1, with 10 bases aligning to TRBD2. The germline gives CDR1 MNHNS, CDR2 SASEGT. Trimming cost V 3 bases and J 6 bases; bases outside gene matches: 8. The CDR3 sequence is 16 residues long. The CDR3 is CASSDLAGAMSNEQFF. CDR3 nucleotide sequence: TGTGCCAGCAGTGATCTAGCGGGAGCGATGAGCAATGAGCAGTTCTTC.

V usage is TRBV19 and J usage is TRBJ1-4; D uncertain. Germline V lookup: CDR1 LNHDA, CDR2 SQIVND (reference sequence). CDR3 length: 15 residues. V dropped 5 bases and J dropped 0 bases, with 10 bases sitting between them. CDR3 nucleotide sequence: TGTGCCAGTAGTGCAGGATACTCAACTAATGAAAAACTGTTTTTT. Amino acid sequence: CASSAGYSTNEKLFF.

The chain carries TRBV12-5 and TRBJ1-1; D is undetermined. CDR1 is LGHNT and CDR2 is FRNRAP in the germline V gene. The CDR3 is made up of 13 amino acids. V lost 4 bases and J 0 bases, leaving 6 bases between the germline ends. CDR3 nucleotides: TGTGCTAGTGGTTCGGCATTGAACACTGAAGCTTTCTTT. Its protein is CASGSALNTEAFF. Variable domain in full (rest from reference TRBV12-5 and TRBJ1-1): DARVTQTPRHKVTEMGQEVTMRCQPILGHNTVFWYRQTMMQGLELLAYFRNRAPLDDSGMPKDRFSAEMPDATLATLKIQPSEPRDSAVYFCASGSALNTEAFFGQGTRLTVV.

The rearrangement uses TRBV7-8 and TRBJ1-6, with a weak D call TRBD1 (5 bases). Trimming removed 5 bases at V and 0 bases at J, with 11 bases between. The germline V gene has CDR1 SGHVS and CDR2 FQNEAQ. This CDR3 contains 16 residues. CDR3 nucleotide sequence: TGTGCCAGCAGCCCGGGACGGAGCTCCTATAATTCACCCCTCCACTTT. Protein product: CASSPGRSSYNSPLHF.

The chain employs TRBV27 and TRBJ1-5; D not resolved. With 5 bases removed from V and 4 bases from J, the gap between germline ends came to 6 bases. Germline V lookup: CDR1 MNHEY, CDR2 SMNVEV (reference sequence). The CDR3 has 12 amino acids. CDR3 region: CASSHPNQPQHF. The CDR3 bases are TGTGCCAGCAGTCACCCAAATCAGCCCCAGCATTTT.

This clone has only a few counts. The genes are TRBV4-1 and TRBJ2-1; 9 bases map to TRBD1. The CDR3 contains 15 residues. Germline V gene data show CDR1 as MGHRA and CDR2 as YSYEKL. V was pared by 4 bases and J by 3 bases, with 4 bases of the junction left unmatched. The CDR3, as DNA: TGCGCCAGCAGCCCGGACAGGGGAATCTACAATGAGCAGTTCTTC. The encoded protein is CASSPDRGIYNEQFF.

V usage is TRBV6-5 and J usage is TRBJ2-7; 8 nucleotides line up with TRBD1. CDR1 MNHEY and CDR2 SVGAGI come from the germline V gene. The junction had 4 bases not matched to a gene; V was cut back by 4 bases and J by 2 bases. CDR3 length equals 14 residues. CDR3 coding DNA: TGTGCCAGCAGTTTTGGACAGGGACCCTACGAGCAGTACTTC. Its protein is CASSFGQGPYEQYF.